This is a list of T cell receptor beta chains from one sample in a study of T-cell reconstitution after alpha-beta-depleted transplantation in children. TCRdb passed the PCR reads through MiXCR, listing each CDR3 protein once. The sample includes 490,000 or so distinct CDR3 sequences, about 10% of them seen just once. The material was PBMCs, obtained before TCRalphabeta/CD19-depleted stem cell transplant. The receptors derive from a child younger than 10 with inherited bone marrow failure, due to receive a stem cell transplant. Each CDR3 is given with its conserved first and last residue. The D gene is left open where the match is weak. For some rows the clone size is stated as once, few or many, or as a class when expanded; others skip it.

d_gene,v_gene,abundance,j_gene,CDR3nt,CDR3aa
TRBD1,TRBV20-1,few,TRBJ2-1,TGCAGTGCTACGGACACCGGGACAGGGGGCGTGAATGAGCAGTTCTTC,CSATDTGTGGVNEQFF
TRBD1,TRBV4-2,many,TRBJ1-2,TGTGCCAGCAGCCTCCCAGGGACAGGGCGCTATGGCTACACCTTC,CASSLPGTGRYGYTF
-,TRBV4-1,few,TRBJ1-4,TGCGCCAGCAGCCAAGGGCGGAGCAATGAAAAACTGTTTTTT,CASSQGRSNEKLFF
-,TRBV27,-,TRBJ2-7,TGTGCCAGCAGTTTAACAGACCTTTACGAGCAGTACTTC,CASSLTDLYEQYF
-,TRBV5-4,-,TRBJ2-3,TGTGCCAGCAGCCTGGGGCTAGACAGGACCACAGATACGCAGTATTTT,CASSLGLDRTTDTQYF
-,TRBV2,many,TRBJ2-4,TGTGCCAGCAGTGAGACCCCAGGAGGGTCTGGAAACATTCAGTACTTC,CASSETPGGSGNIQYF
-,TRBV28,many,TRBJ1-4,TGTGCCAGCAGTTTAATGGGGCAGGTAGAAGAAAAACTGTTTTTT,CASSLMGQVEEKLFF
-,TRBV9,many,TRBJ2-7,TGTGCCAGCAGCGTCGGAGACCCGCCCTACGAGCAGTACTTC,CASSVGDPPYEQYF
-,TRBV28,many,TRBJ2-7,TGTGCCAGCAGTCCAATACAGGTTTACGAGCAGTACTTC,CASSPIQVYEQYF
TRBD2,TRBV4-2,-,TRBJ2-3,TGTGCCAGCAGCAAGCAACTAGCGGGAGAAGATACGCAGTATTTT,CASSKQLAGEDTQYF
-,TRBV7-2,many,TRBJ2-1,TGTGCCAGCAGGACCACAGGGCGTAATGAGCAGTTCTTC,CASRTTGRNEQFF
TRBD2,TRBV15,many,TRBJ2-1,TGTGCCACCAGCAGAGTCCGGGAGGGGAACAATGAGCAGTTCTTC,CATSRVREGNNEQFF
TRBD2,TRBV20-1,few,TRBJ2-5,TGCAGTGCTAGAGATATGACTAGCGGGGAAGAGACCCAGTACTTC,CSARDMTSGEETQYF
-,TRBV10-3,many,TRBJ1-1,TGTGCCACCAGGGACGACAGATACACTGAAGCTTTCTTT,CATRDDRYTEAFF
-,TRBV4-1,-,TRBJ2-7,TGCGCCAGCAGCCAAGCGCGGGGACTGGAGGGAGAGCAGTACTTC,CASSQARGLEGEQYF
TRBD1,TRBV20-1,many,TRBJ1-2,TGCAGTGCTGCCCCCCACACAGGGGGGAGGGACTACACCTTC,CSAAPHTGGRDYTF
TRBD2,TRBV29-1,many,TRBJ2-1,TGCAGCGCCATGGGGCTAGCGGGACCTAAGCACAATGAGCAGTTCTTC,CSAMGLAGPKHNEQFF
-,TRBV20-1,many,TRBJ2-4,TGCAGTGCTAGTGAGGTTATCAAAAACATTCAGTACTTC,CSASEVIKNIQYF
TRBD2,TRBV27,many,TRBJ2-7,TGTGCCAGCAGTTTTGGGCGGGAGCCAACCTACGAGCAGTACTTC,CASSFGREPTYEQYF
-,TRBV20-1,many,TRBJ2-7,TGCAGTGTCAGGAGACTCCTGGTAACGCAGTACTTC,CSVRRLLVTQYF
-,TRBV5-1,many,TRBJ2-5,TGCGCCAGCCAAGGGGACGCCTCCTACCTCCAAGAGACCCAGTACTTC,CASQGDASYLQETQYF
-,TRBV15,-,TRBJ2-1,TGTGCCACCAGCAGACTCGGGTACAATGAGCAGTTCTTC,CATSRLGYNEQFF
-,TRBV19,-,TRBJ1-5,TGTGCCAGTAGTACGGGGAGGAGGGGCAATCAGCCCCAGCATTTT,CASSTGRRGNQPQHF